This is a list of T cell receptor beta chains from one sample in a study of identical twins. MiXCR, run by TCRdb on the 5' RACE reads, gives a single entry per CDR3 protein. The sample contains approximately 230,000 distinct CDR3 sequences, about an eighth of which appear only once. The material sequenced was memory (CD45RO+) T cells sorted from blood. All receptors derive from a woman aged 18-29 years in good health. The CDR3 runs from the conserved cysteine through the conserved F or W. A D gene is named only where the DNA matches it firmly. Clone size is given for some rows only: seen once, a few or many times, or a class if the clone is expanded.

size	V	D	J	DNA	CDR3
NA	TRBV7-2	NA	TRBJ2-7	TGTGCCAGCAGCTTAGCGCAGGGGACAAGATACGAGCAGTACTTC	CASSLAQGTRYEQYF
NA	TRBV7-2	NA	TRBJ2-1	TGTGCCAGCAGTCTTAATTCGGGTGAGCAGTTCTTC	CASSLNSGEQFF
NA	TRBV6-1	NA	TRBJ2-7	TGTGCCAGCAGTACCAAGGGCGGCTACGAGCAGTACTTC	CASSTKGGYEQYF
few	TRBV20-1	NA	TRBJ2-5	TGCAGTGCTAGGACCGCCGGGGGAGCCCAAGAGACCCAGTACTTC	CSARTAGGAQETQYF
NA	TRBV12-3/TRBV12-4	NA	TRBJ1-6	TGTGCCAGCAGTTTCGCGGCAGCTAATTCACCCCTCCACTTT	CASSFAAANSPLHF
many	TRBV12-3/TRBV12-4	NA	TRBJ2-7	TGTGCCAGCACCCGGGGTTCGAGCTCCTACGAGCAGTACTTC	CASTRGSSSYEQYF
NA	TRBV3-1	NA	TRBJ2-6	TGTGCCAGCAGCCAAGTGGGGGCAGCTGGGGCCAACGTCCTGACTTTC	CASSQVGAAGANVLTF
NA	TRBV5-5	NA	TRBJ1-4	TGTGCCAGCAGCTTGACAACAAGGGGGGCCGAAAAACTGTTTTTT	CASSLTTRGAEKLFF
many	TRBV29-1	TRBD1	TRBJ2-3	TGCAGCGTTGATATTATTGGCAGGGGGGATACGCAGTATTTT	CSVDIIGRGDTQYF
few	TRBV7-2	NA	TRBJ1-5	TGTGCCAGCAGCTTGGAGGGGCGCAATAGCAATCAGCCCCAGCATTTT	CASSLEGRNSNQPQHF
few	TRBV20-1	TRBD2	TRBJ2-1	TGCAGTGCAAGGACTAGCGGTGAGCAGTTCTTC	CSARTSGEQFF
few	TRBV27	TRBD2	TRBJ2-7	TGTGCCAGCAGTTCTCCCGGGAGGGATCCCTCCTACGAGCAGTACTTC	CASSSPGRDPSYEQYF
few	TRBV10-3	NA	TRBJ2-7	TGTGCCACCGAAGGACCCCTCTACGAGCAGTACTTC	CATEGPLYEQYF
few	TRBV7-6	TRBD2	TRBJ2-2	TGTGCCAGCAGCACTAGCGGGGGGAAAGGCGGGGAGCTGTTTTTT	CASSTSGGKGGELFF
few	TRBV7-9	TRBD1	TRBJ1-2	TGTGCCAGCAGCACGAGGACAGGGAAGTGGGACACCTTC	CASSTRTGKWDTF
few	TRBV7-9	NA	TRBJ2-5	TGTGCCAGCAGCGAAGGGCCGGAGACCCAGTACTTC	CASSEGPETQYF
many	TRBV18	TRBD1	TRBJ2-1	TGTGCCAGCTCATACCCCGGGACAGGCTTCCATGAGCAGTTCTTC	CASSYPGTGFHEQFF
few	TRBV18	NA	TRBJ2-5	TGTGCCAGCTCACCGGGGCAGGAGCGGTACTTC	CASSPGQERYF
many	TRBV5-1	TRBD2	TRBJ2-5	TGCGCCAGCAGCCTTGGTACGGGAGGGCAACGAGAGACCCAGTACTTC	CASSLGTGGQRETQYF
few	TRBV15	TRBD1	TRBJ2-7	TGTGCCACCAGCGCTAGCCCGGGACAGTTCTACGAGCAGTACTTC	CATSASPGQFYEQYF
many	TRBV7-2	TRBD2	TRBJ2-7	TGTGCCAGCAGCTTACAGGGACTAGCGGACTACGAGCAGTACTTC	CASSLQGLADYEQYF
few	TRBV12-5	NA	TRBJ2-5	TGTGCTAGTGGTTTGAACCGCTTGTACCAAGAGACCCAGTACTTC	CASGLNRLYQETQYF
few	TRBV7-3	NA	TRBJ2-1	TGTGCCAGCAGCCCCGTTGCGGGGAGTAATGAGCAGTTCTTC	CASSPVAGSNEQFF
few	TRBV7-9	NA	TRBJ2-2	TGTGCCAGCATGACAGGAAACACCGGGGAGCTGTTTTTT	CASMTGNTGELFF
NA	TRBV20-1	NA	TRBJ1-4	TGCAGTGCTAGAGGGACTTTCAACAGTAATGAAAAACTGTTTTTT	CSARGTFNSNEKLFF
NA	TRBV11-3	TRBD1	TRBJ2-2	TGTGCCAGCAGCCCGGGACAGGGGGCTTCCGGGGAGCTGTTTTTT	CASSPGQGASGELFF
NA	TRBV2	NA	TRBJ1-2	TGTGCCAGCACCCCGCTGGGGATGATAAACTATGGCTACACCTTC	CASTPLGMINYGYTF
NA	TRBV4-3	NA	TRBJ2-5	TGCGCCAGCAGCCAAGATGGGCGATTTCAAGAGACCCAGTACTTC	CASSQDGRFQETQYF
NA	TRBV3-1	NA	TRBJ1-2	TGTGCCAGCAGCTCCAGCCTTAACTATGGCTACACCTTC	CASSSSLNYGYTF
few	TRBV18	NA	TRBJ2-5	TGTGCCAGCTCAACAGGGTTTGATGTATCAGAGACCCAGTACTTC	CASSTGFDVSETQYF
few	TRBV12-5	TRBD2	TRBJ2-5	TGTGCTAGTGGTTTGGTAGCGGGAGTAGGGGAGACCCAGTACTTC	CASGLVAGVGETQYF
NA	TRBV20-1	NA	TRBJ2-7	TGCAGTGCTAGAGGAAGAGGCGGATTCGAGCAGTACTTC	CSARGRGGFEQYF
NA	TRBV20-1	NA	TRBJ2-5	TGCAGTGCTGAGAGGGTAGGGGAGACCCAGTACTTC	CSAERVGETQYF
NA	TRBV14	NA	TRBJ1-1	TGTGCCAGCAGCCAAGACTTGGTTCGTGGCACTGAAGCTTTCTTT	CASSQDLVRGTEAFF
NA	TRBV5-1	NA	TRBJ2-1	TGCGCCAGCAGTATGGGACTTAACAACAATGAGCAGTTCTTC	CASSMGLNNNEQFF
many	TRBV3-1	TRBD1	TRBJ1-2	TGTGCCAGCAGCTTCCGGACAGGATACTATGGCTACACCTTC	CASSFRTGYYGYTF
NA	TRBV12-3/TRBV12-4	TRBD2	TRBJ2-1	TGTGCCAGCAGTTTAAACCAGCGGGAGAAAAGTGAGCAGTTCTTC	CASSLNQREKSEQFF
few	TRBV27	NA	TRBJ1-4	TGTGCCAGCAGTTTAAGAAGGCAGGGTATGAAACTGTTTTTT	CASSLRRQGMKLFF
NA	TRBV15	TRBD2	TRBJ2-7	TGTGCCACCAGCAGAACCGGGACAGTCGGACTAGCGGGGGTTCCCTACGAGCAGTACTTC	CATSRTGTVGLAGVPYEQYF
few	TRBV20-1	TRBD2	TRBJ2-5	TGCAGTGCTACCCCCAATGCGGGGAGGGGTGAGACCCAGTACTTC	CSATPNAGRGETQYF
few	TRBV5-1	NA	TRBJ2-7	TGCGCCAGCAGCTTGGAGGGCAGGAACACCTACCACGAGCAGTACTTC	CASSLEGRNTYHEQYF
many	TRBV7-9	TRBD2	TRBJ2-1	TGTGCCAGCAGCTTAGGGACTAGCTCAAATGAGCAGTTCTTC	CASSLGTSSNEQFF
NA	TRBV4-1	NA	TRBJ1-6	TGCGCCAGCAGCCAAGGTGGCCAGGATAATTCACCCCTCCACTTT	CASSQGGQDNSPLHF
few	TRBV20-1	NA	TRBJ2-5	TGCAGTGCGTCACGTAGCGCAGAGACCCAGTACTTC	CSASRSAETQYF
many	TRBV20-1	TRBD2	TRBJ2-1	TGCAGTGCTCCCATAGCGGGAGGTCGGAATGAGCAGTTCTTC	CSAPIAGGRNEQFF
few	TRBV5-1	NA	TRBJ2-5	TGCGCCAGCAGCTTGGTACACTTCAGTCAGGAGACCCAGTACTTC	CASSLVHFSQETQYF